This T cell receptor (beta chain) was sequenced in a study of cytomegalovirus exposure and HLA in healthy donors. Vbeta (60) and Jbeta (13) primers were used in the PCR. Sequenced by immunoSEQ multiplex PCR; TCRdb stores in-frame clones only, minus some. Of tens of thousands of clones detected, around 80% appear once; the ten largest clones hold around 2.9%. This clonotype was sampled from a woman aged 30 to 39 in good health and CMV-seronegative. The material sequenced was PBMCs.

The CDR3 sequence is CASSSHPSSYNEQFF. The CDR3 nucleotides are TGCGCCAGCAGTTCCCACCCGAGCTCCTACAATGAGCAGTTCTTC. This rearrangement joins TRBV5-1 to TRBJ2-1; D gene unclear. The germline V gene encodes CDR1 SGHRS and CDR2 YFSETQ. V was shortened by 5 bases and J by 0 bases, with 12 bases between the two germline ends. The CDR3 runs 15 residues. The full variable domain, with the rest looked up from reference TRBV5-1 and TRBJ2-1, is KAGVTQTPRYLIKTRGQQVTLSCSPISGHRSVSWYQQTPGQGLQFLFEYFSETQRNKGNFPGRFSGRQFSNSRSEMNVSTLELGDSALYLCASSSHPSSYNEQFFGPGTRLTVL.